This paragraph reports one T cell receptor beta chain. The data belong to a study of cytomegalovirus exposure and HLA in healthy donors. Germline V gene sequence: CDR1 ENHRY, CDR2 SYGVKD. The CDR3 covers 15 residues. The V end was cut by 6 bases, the J end by 3 bases, with 14 bases between. Using immunoSEQ multiplex PCR, the repertoire was profiled, and TCRdb retains in-frame clones only, with some absent. Seen here are over 55,000 clones, 90% to 96% observed once, and the top ten hold 0.85% to 1%. The chain employs TRBV10-3 and TRBJ2-2, with D tentatively TRBD1 (6 bases). The source is a man between 18 and 35 years old in good health and CMV-seronegative. Specimen: PBMCs. The DNA for the CDR3 is TGTGCCATCAGAGAAGACAGGACTCACACCGGGGAGCTGTTTTTT. Its translation is CAIREDRTHTGELFF.